This T cell receptor beta chain came from a study of cytomegalovirus exposure and HLA in healthy donors. Study results and limitations: A later analysis by the authors found several of the most significant clusters apparently linked to common viral pathogens. Being productive about 90% or about 30% of the time was typical of most TCR beta V segments in an earlier analysis.

Regarding this clone: Its specificity is unknown. This sample includes further DNA sequences coding for the same CDR3.

The PCR used 60 Vbeta and 13 Jbeta primers. Here immunoSEQ multiplex PCR was the method, and the copy in TCRdb shows in-frame clones only, minus some. Here the sample spans roughly 120,000 clones, 78% being singletons. Trimming left V 5 bases short and J 0 bases short, with 5 bases between. Germline CDR1 is SEHNR and CDR2 is FQNEAQ (reference sequence). The CDR3 spans 13 residues. The specimen sequenced was PBMCs. This clonotype was sampled from a woman under 40 in good health and CMV-seronegative. V and J are TRBV7-9 and TRBJ2-1; D ambiguous. CDR3 DNA: TGTGCCAGCAGCCCTAGCTCCTACAATGAGCAGTTCTTC. The encoded protein is CASSPSSYNEQFF.